This is a list of T cell receptor beta chains from one sample in a study of T cell repertoires in cytomegalovirus infection. For these receptors, no antigen is known. TCRdb re-analysed the reads in MiXCR, keeping a single row per CDR3 protein. Among 680,000 or so distinct CDR3 sequences, around 30% were seen once, and the ten largest hold about 20%. The sequences come from cultured PBMCs, collected from culture after CMV antigen stimulation. The receptors originated from a human donor in good health (CMV status not recorded). Some clones in this sample may be carry-over from other donors' samples. CDR3s include the opening cysteine and the closing phenylalanine or tryptophan. A D gene is named only where the DNA matches it firmly. Only part of the rows carry a size: once, few, many, or a class if the clone is expanded.

abundance: NA
j_gene: TRBJ1-4
v_gene: TRBV11-2
d_gene: TRBD1
CDR3aa: CASSLSGGLTTNEKLFF
CDR3nt: TGTGCCAGCAGCTTATCAGGGGGCCTAACTACTAATGAAAAACTGTTTTTT

abundance: few
j_gene: TRBJ1-2
v_gene: TRBV19
d_gene: TRBD1
CDR3aa: CASSIGGQGNYGYTF
CDR3nt: TGTGCCAGTAGTATAGGGGGACAGGGGAACTATGGCTACACCTTC

abundance: few
j_gene: TRBJ1-1
v_gene: TRBV7-2
d_gene: NA
CDR3aa: CASSLRHSNTEAFF
CDR3nt: TGTGCCAGCAGCTTACGGCACTCGAACACTGAAGCTTTCTTT

abundance: many
j_gene: TRBJ2-3
v_gene: TRBV7-8
d_gene: NA
CDR3aa: CASSFGSSDTQYF
CDR3nt: TGTGCCAGCAGCTTTGGGAGTAGCGATACGCAGTATTTT

abundance: NA
j_gene: TRBJ1-2
v_gene: TRBV27
d_gene: NA
CDR3aa: CASSFGREFFYGYTF
CDR3nt: TGTGCCAGCAGTTTCGGAAGGGAATTCTTCTATGGCTACACCTTC

abundance: NA
j_gene: TRBJ1-3
v_gene: TRBV4-2
d_gene: NA
CDR3aa: CASSQEGGNGNTIYF
CDR3nt: TGTGCCAGCAGCCAAGAGGGAGGGAATGGAAACACCATATATTTT

abundance: NA
j_gene: TRBJ2-1
v_gene: TRBV4-3
d_gene: TRBD2
CDR3aa: CASSQDTLSGGQFF
CDR3nt: TGCGCCAGCAGCCAAGATACTCTTAGCGGGGGGCAGTTCTTC

abundance: few
j_gene: TRBJ2-3
v_gene: TRBV6-1
d_gene: TRBD2
CDR3aa: CASSEPGGVADTQYF
CDR3nt: TGTGCCAGCAGTGAGCCGGGGGGAGTGGCAGATACGCAGTATTTT

abundance: NA
j_gene: TRBJ2-1
v_gene: TRBV5-4
d_gene: TRBD2
CDR3aa: CASSLASGRAAEQFF
CDR3nt: TGTGCCAGCAGCTTGGCGAGCGGGAGGGCCGCTGAGCAGTTCTTC

abundance: NA
j_gene: TRBJ2-1
v_gene: TRBV4-2
d_gene: TRBD2
CDR3aa: CASSQASLADYNEQFF
CDR3nt: TGTGCCAGCAGCCAAGCATCACTAGCGGACTACAATGAGCAGTTCTTC

abundance: many
j_gene: TRBJ2-3
v_gene: TRBV7-2
d_gene: NA
CDR3aa: CASSLDMGAPDTQYF
CDR3nt: TGTGCCAGCAGCTTAGATATGGGGGCCCCAGATACGCAGTATTTT

abundance: NA
j_gene: TRBJ2-7
v_gene: TRBV7-2
d_gene: NA
CDR3aa: CASSLAHPSYEQYF
CDR3nt: TGTGCCAGCAGCTTAGCGCATCCTAGCTACGAGCAGTACTTC